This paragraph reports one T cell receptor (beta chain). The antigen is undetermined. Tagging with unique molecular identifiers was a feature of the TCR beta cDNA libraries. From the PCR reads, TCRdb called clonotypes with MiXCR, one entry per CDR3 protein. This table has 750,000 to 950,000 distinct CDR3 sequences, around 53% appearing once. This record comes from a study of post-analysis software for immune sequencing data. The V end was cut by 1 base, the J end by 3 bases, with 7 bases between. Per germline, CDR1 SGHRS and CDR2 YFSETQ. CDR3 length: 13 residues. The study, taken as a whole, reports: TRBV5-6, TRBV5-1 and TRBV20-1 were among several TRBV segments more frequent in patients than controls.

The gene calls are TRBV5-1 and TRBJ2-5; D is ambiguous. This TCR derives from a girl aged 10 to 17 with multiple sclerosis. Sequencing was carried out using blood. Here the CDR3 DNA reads TGCGCCAGCAGCTTGTTAGTGGAAGAGACCCAGTACTTC. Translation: CASSLLVEETQYF.